This T cell receptor (beta chain) came from a study of T cell changes during pregnancy in multiple sclerosis. Produced via immunoSEQ multiplex PCR; TCRdb's table is partial and in-frame only. The data contain tens of thousands of clones, 91% of them singletons. Germline V gene sequence: CDR1 KGHSH, CDR2 LQKENI. V was clipped by 6 bases and J by 6 bases; unmatched bases: 12. This CDR3 comprises 15 residues. In its sample, this clone was seen once. V gene TRBV18 combines with J gene TRBJ2-3; 7 nucleotides agree with TRBD2. The sequence came from a female donor in good health, enrolled as a control in a pregnancy study. This material consisted of CD4+ T cells from peripheral blood mononuclear cells, taken after pregnancy. The CDR3 coding sequence is TGTGCCAGCTCCCAGGGACTACCTGAAGTGGATACGCAGTATTTT. Translated: CASSQGLPEVDTQYF.